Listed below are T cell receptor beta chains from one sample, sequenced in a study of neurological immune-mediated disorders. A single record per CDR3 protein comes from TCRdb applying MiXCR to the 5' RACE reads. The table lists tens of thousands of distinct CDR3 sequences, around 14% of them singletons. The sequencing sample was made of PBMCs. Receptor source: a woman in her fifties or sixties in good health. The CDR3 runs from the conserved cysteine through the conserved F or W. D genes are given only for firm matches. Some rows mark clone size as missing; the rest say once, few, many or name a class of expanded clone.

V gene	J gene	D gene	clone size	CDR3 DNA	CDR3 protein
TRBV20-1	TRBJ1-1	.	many	TGCAGTGCACGATCTTGGGGCACTGAAGCTTTCTTT	CSARSWGTEAFF
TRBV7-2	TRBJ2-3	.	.	TGTGCCAGCAGCTTAAATACGCCGGGGGCGTCGGCAGATACGCAGTATTTT	CASSLNTPGASADTQYF
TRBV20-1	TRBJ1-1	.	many	TGCAGTGCTAGATCAGGGTGGACTGAAGCTTTCTTT	CSARSGWTEAFF
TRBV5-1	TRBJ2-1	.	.	TGCGCCAGCAGCTTCAAAGATGAGCAGTTCTTC	CASSFKDEQFF
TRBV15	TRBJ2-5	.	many	TGTGCCACCAGCAGAGATGGCAAGACCCAGTACTTC	CATSRDGKTQYF
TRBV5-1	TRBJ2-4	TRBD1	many	TGCGCCAGCAGCCCCTCAGGGGGCCAGGCCAAAAACATTCAGTACTTC	CASSPSGGQAKNIQYF
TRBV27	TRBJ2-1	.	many	TGTGCCAGCAGCCCATCATACTTGTCGCCCCACAATGAGCAGTTCTTC	CASSPSYLSPHNEQFF
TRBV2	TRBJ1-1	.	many	TGTGCCAGCAGTGCGGTTGGACAGTTTGAAGCTTTCTTT	CASSAVGQFEAFF
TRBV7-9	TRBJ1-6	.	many	TGTGCCGAACATGGGGGAAGGGATAATTCACCCCTCCACTTT	CAEHGGRDNSPLHF
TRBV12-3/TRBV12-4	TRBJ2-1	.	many	TGTGCCAGCACCTTAAGGGGGAGTGGCTATGAGCAGTTCTTC	CASTLRGSGYEQFF
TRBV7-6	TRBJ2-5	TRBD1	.	TGTGCCAGCAGCTTAGTTGCAGGGGGTATCCAAGAGACCCAGTACTTC	CASSLVAGGIQETQYF
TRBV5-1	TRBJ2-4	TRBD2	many	TGCGCCAGCAGGCTCACAGCGGGAGAAGCCAAAAACATTCAGTACTTC	CASRLTAGEAKNIQYF
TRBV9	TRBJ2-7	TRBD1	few	TGTGCCAGCAGCGTTTCTACAGGGGGCTACGAGCAGTACTTC	CASSVSTGGYEQYF
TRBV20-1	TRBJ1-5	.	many	TGCAGTGCTATCCCGGGAGATAGCAATCAGCCCCAGCATTTT	CSAIPGDSNQPQHF
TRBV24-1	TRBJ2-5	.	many	TGTGCCACCGAACTTCCGGGGTCGGAGACCCAGTACTTC	CATELPGSETQYF
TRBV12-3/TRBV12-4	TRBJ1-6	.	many	TGTGCCAGCAGCCTGCAAGGGGGATGGAATTCACCCCTCCACTTT	CASSLQGGWNSPLHF
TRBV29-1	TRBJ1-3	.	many	TGCAGCGTTGACAGGGGTGGAAACACCATATATTTT	CSVDRGGNTIYF
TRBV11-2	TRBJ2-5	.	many	TGTGCCAGCAGCACCCTCCCGGGGGCCAGGGAGACCCAGTACTTC	CASSTLPGARETQYF
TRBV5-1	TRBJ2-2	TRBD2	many	TGCGCCAGCAGCTTTAGCGGGAGAAATCGTCCCGGGGAGCTGTTTTTT	CASSFSGRNRPGELFF
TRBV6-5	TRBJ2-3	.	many	TGTGCCAGCAGACCGATCGACGGCGACACAGATACGCAGTATTTT	CASRPIDGDTDTQYF
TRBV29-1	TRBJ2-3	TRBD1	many	TGCAGCGTGTCACCCACAGGGGTTCAGCCAGATACGCAGTATTTT	CSVSPTGVQPDTQYF
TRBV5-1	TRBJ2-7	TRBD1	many	TGCGCCAGCAGCTTCGGACAGGGGTTTAACGAGCAGTACTTC	CASSFGQGFNEQYF
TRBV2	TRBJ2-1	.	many	TGTGCCACAAGGGACGACTCCAATGAGCAGTTCTTC	CATRDDSNEQFF
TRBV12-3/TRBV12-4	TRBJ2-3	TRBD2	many	TGTGCCAGCAGCCCTAGCGGGGGTTCTACAGATACGCAGTATTTT	CASSPSGGSTDTQYF
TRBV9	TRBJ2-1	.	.	TGTGCCAGCAGCCCTAGGCTCTCCTACAATGAGCAGTTCTTC	CASSPRLSYNEQFF
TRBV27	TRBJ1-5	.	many	TGTGCCAGCAGTTTGAGACAGACGAATCAGCCCCAGCATTTT	CASSLRQTNQPQHF
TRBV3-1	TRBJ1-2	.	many	TGTGCCAGCAGCCCTGGAAACTATGGCTACACCTTC	CASSPGNYGYTF
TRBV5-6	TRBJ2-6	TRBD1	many	TGTGCCAGCAGCCCCTGGACAGGTGCTCCTGGGGCCAACGTCCTGACTTTC	CASSPWTGAPGANVLTF
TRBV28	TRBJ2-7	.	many	TGTGCCAGCAGGACAGGTTCCTACGAGCAGTACTTC	CASRTGSYEQYF
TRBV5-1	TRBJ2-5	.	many	TGCGCCAGCAGCCCCGACGGGCAGTTTGGAGAGACCCAGTACTTC	CASSPDGQFGETQYF
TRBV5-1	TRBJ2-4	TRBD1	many	TGCGCCAGCAGCCCGGACAGGGGGCTGTCGGGGAACATTCAGTACTTC	CASSPDRGLSGNIQYF
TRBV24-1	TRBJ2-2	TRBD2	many	TGTGCCACCAGTGAGGCTAGCGGAGGAGTAAACACCGGGGAGCTGTTTTTT	CATSEASGGVNTGELFF
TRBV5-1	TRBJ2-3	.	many	TGCGCCAGCAGCTTGGCGGGGTACAAAGACCCCACAGATACGCAGTATTTT	CASSLAGYKDPTDTQYF
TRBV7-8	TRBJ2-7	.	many	TGTGCCAGCAGCTTAGAGCCCCTAAAAGACTACGAGCAGTACTTC	CASSLEPLKDYEQYF
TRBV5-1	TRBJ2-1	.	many	TGCGCCAGCAGCTTGTTTGAAGGCAATGAGCAGTTCTTC	CASSLFEGNEQFF
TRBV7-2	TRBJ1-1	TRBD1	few	TGTGCCAGCAGCTTTCGAACAGGGGGTTTGAACACTGAAGCTTTCTTT	CASSFRTGGLNTEAFF
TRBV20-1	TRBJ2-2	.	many	TGCAGTGCCACCGGGACCCAGAACACCGGGGAGCTGTTTTTT	CSATGTQNTGELFF
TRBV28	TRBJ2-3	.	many	TGTGCCAGCAGTTCGAACTATATGGGCGGTACGCAGTATTTT	CASSSNYMGGTQYF
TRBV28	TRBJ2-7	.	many	TGTGCCAGCAGTTTACCCTCCTACGAGCAGTACTTC	CASSLPSYEQYF
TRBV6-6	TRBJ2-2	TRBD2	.	TGTGCCAGCAGTTCAAAGAGCGGGGGGGCTGCCACCGGGGAGCTGTTTTTT	CASSSKSGGAATGELFF
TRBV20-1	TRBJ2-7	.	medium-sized	TGCAGTGCTAGACGGGAGATCAGTCCCGAGCAGTACTTC	CSARREISPEQYF
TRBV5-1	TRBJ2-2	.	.	TGCGCCAGCTCCATAGGGGCGAACACCGGGGAGCTGTTTTTT	CASSIGANTGELFF
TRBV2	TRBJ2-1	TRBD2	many	TGTGCCAGCGGAGGGCGGGGGATGAATGAGCAGTTCTTC	CASGGRGMNEQFF
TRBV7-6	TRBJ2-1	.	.	TGTGCCAGCAGCTTAATGGCGGGGGCCGACAATGAGCAGTTCTTC	CASSLMAGADNEQFF
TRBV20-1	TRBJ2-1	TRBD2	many	TGCAGTGCTAGCGGGGGGGGGTTTGAGCAGTTCTTC	CSASGGGFEQFF
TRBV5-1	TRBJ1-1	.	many	TGCGCCAGCAGCTTGGGGTCAGGAGACACTGAAGCTTTCTTT	CASSLGSGDTEAFF
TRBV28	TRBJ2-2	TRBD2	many	TGTGCCATCTCAAGGGCTAGCGGGTACACCGGGGAGCTGTTTTTT	CAISRASGYTGELFF
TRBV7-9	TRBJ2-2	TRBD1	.	TGTGCCAGCAGCCTGTATCTTGGGACAGCGAACACCGGGGAGCTGTTTTTT	CASSLYLGTANTGELFF
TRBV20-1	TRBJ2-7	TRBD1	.	TGTAGTGCTAGAGGGGACAGCCTCTACGAGCAGTACTTC	CSARGDSLYEQYF
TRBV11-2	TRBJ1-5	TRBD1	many	TGTGCCAGCAGCGAGGGACAGTTTAGCAATCAGCCCCAGCATTTT	CASSEGQFSNQPQHF
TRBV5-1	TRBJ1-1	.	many	TGCGCCAGCAGTCGGCAACCGAACACTGAAGCTTTCTTT	CASSRQPNTEAFF
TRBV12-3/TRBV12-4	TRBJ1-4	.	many	TGTGCCAGCAGTCTATATGCGAACGAAAAACTGTTTTTT	CASSLYANEKLFF
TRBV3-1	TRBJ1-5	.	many	TGTGCCAGCAGCCAAGCATGGAGCGGGCCCCAGCATTTT	CASSQAWSGPQHF
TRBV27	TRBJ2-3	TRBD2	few	TGTGCCAGCAGTTTGAGCTCTAGCGGGGGGGTGGATACGCAGTATTTT	CASSLSSSGGVDTQYF
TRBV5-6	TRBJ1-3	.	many	TGTGCCAGCAGCGCCTGGAGGGCGGACTCTGGAAACACCATATATTTT	CASSAWRADSGNTIYF